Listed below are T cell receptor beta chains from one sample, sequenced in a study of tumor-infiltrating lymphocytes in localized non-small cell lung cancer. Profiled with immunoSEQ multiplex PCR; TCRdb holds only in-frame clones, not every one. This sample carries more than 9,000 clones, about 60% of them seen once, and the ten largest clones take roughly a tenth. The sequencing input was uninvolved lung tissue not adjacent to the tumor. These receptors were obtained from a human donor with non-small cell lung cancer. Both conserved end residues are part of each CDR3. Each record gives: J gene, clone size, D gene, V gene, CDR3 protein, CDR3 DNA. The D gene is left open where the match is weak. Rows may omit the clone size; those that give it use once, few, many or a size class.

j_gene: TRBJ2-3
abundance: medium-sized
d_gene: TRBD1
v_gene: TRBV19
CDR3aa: CASSRGTGGGDTQYF
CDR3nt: TGTGCCAGTAGTAGAGGGACAGGGGGCGGCGATACGCAGTATTTT

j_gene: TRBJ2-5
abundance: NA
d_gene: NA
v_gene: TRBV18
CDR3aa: CASSPPSIQETQYF
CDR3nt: TGTGCCAGCTCACCACCGTCCATACAAGAGACCCAGTACTTC

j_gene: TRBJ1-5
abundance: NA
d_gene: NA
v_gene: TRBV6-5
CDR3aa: CASSVDTAAQPQHF
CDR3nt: TGTGCCAGCAGTGTCGACACCGCTGCTCAGCCCCAGCATTTT

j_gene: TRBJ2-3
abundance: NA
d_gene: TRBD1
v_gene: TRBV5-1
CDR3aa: CASSLNGQGSPTDTQYF
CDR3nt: TGCGCCAGCAGCTTAAATGGACAGGGGTCCCCCACAGATACGCAGTATTTT

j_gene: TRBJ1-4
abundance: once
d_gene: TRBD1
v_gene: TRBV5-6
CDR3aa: CASSFRTGLTNEKLFF
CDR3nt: TGTGCCAGCAGCTTTCGGACAGGGCTAACTAATGAAAAACTGTTTTTT

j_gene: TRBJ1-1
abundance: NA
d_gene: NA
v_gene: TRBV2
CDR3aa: CASSPQEAMNTEAFF
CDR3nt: TGTGCCAGCAGCCCCCAGGAGGCTATGAACACTGAAGCTTTCTTT

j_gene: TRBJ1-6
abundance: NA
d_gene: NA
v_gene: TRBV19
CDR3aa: CASSTTGYNSPLHF
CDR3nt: TGTGCCAGTAGTACTACAGGGTATAATTCACCCCTCCACTTT

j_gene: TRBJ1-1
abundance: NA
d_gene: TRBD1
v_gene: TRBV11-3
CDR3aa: CASSAQGQGSNTEAFF
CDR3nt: TGTGCCAGCAGCGCCCAGGGACAGGGTTCGAACACTGAAGCTTTCTTT

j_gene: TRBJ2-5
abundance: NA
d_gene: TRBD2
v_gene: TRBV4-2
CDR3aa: CASSQDGTTKETQYF
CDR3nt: TGTGCCAGCAGCCAAGATGGGACTACTAAAGAGACCCAGTACTTC

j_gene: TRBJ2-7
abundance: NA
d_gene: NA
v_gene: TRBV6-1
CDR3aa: CASQDTGTSYEQYF
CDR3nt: TGTGCCAGCCAAGATACAGGGACCTCCTACGAGCAGTACTTC

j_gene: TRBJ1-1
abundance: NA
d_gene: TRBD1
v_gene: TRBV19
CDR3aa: CASSQEGQVAFF
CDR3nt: TGTGCCAGTTCCCAGGAGGGACAGGTGGCTTTCTTT

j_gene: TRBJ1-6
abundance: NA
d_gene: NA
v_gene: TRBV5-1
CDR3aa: CASRRQSSYNSPLHF
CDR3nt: TGCGCCAGCAGACGACAGAGCTCCTATAATTCACCCCTCCACTTT

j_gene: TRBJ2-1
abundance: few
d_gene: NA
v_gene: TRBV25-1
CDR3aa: CASSEYIASEEQFF
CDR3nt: TGTGCCAGCAGTGAATATATAGCTTCAGAGGAGCAGTTCTTC